A single sample gave rise to the 23 T cell receptor beta chains below, sequenced in a study of blood T cell repertoires in COVID-19. The data were produced by immunoSEQ multiplex PCR, yet TCRdb's version contains in-frame clones alone and is incomplete. In the table there are under 350,000 clones, 90% of which are singletons. Sequenced input: PBMCs or T cells enriched from blood (not recorded which). Source of these receptors: a man in his 60s who had recovered from COVID-19.

The rearrangement joins TRBV7-8 to TRBJ1-4; D uncertain. V was cut by 5 bases and J by 7 bases, with 20 bases left in between. In germline, CDR1 is SGHVS, CDR2 FQNEAQ. This CDR3 is 16 amino acids long. The CDR3 bases are TGTGCCAGCAGCCGAGGCGGCCAAACGGGTTCTGAAAAACTGTTTTTT. This gives the protein CASSRGGQTGSEKLFF.

The chain uses TRBV18 and TRBJ2-3; D not resolved. The germline CDR1 and CDR2 sequences are KGHSH and LQKENI. Trimming cost V 2 bases and J 4 bases, with 7 bases left between them. The CDR3 is 13 residues long. The CDR3 nucleotides are TGTGCCAGCTCACCAACCCAGGCAGATACGCAGTATTTT. Translating it yields CASSPTQADTQYF. Variable domain in full (rest from reference TRBV18 and TRBJ2-3): NAGVMQNPRHLVRRRGQEARLRCSPMKGHSHVYWYRQLPEEGLKFMVYLQKENIIDESGMPKERFSAEFPKEGPSILRIQQVVRGDSAAYFCASSPTQADTQYFGPGTRLTVL.

This sequence joins TRBV24-1 and TRBJ2-1, with no clear D. Germline CDR1 KGHDR, CDR2 SFDVKD. Trimming left V 5 bases short and J 4 bases short, with 5 bases between. The CDR3 length is 12 residues. CDR3 nucleotide sequence: TGTGCCACCAGTGCCTTATACAATGAGCAGTTCTTC. Translated, it gives CATSALYNEQFF.

The chain joins TRBV27 to TRBJ1-2, with D possibly TRBD1 on 6 matching bases. The germline V gene encodes CDR1 MNHEY and CDR2 SMNVEV (reference sequence). The CDR3 is made up of 13 amino acids. V gave up 5 bases and J gave up 5 bases, with 12 bases separating them. The CDR3 nucleotides read TGTGCCAGCAGTCAAATTCAGGGGTATGGCTACACCTTC. Its translation: CASSQIQGYGYTF.

The chain employs TRBV4-1 and TRBJ2-5; 8 bases map to TRBD1. CDR3 length: 16 residues. J lost 0 bases, V lost 0 bases, and 3 bases had no gene match. The germline CDR1 and CDR2 sequences are MGHRA and YSYEKL. The CDR3 region is CASSQDRDRNQETQYF. The CDR3, as DNA: TGCGCCAGCAGCCAAGATCGGGACAGGAACCAAGAGACCCAGTACTTC.

The J gene is TRBJ2-5, the V gene TRBV11-2, with 7 bases lining up with TRBD2. This CDR3 is built from 12 residues. Looked up from germline, CDR1 is SGHAT and CDR2 is FQNNGV. J gave up 4 bases and V 5 bases, and 1 base lay outside the gene matches. The CDR3 sequence is CASSRLAETQYF. CDR3 bases: TGTGCCAGCAGCAGACTAGCAGAGACCCAGTACTTC.

The chain carries TRBV2 and TRBJ2-7; the match to TRBD1 covers 9 bases. This CDR3 spans 15 amino acids. V shed 5 bases, J shed 6 bases, and the junction held 11 bases outside the gene matches. CDR1 and CDR2 (germline): SNHLY, FYNNEI. The CDR3 nucleotides are TGTGCCAGCAGTAGCGGCGGGACAGGGTCCCGCGAGCAGTACTTC. Amino acids: CASSSGGTGSREQYF.

The count of this clone is one. The chain is built from TRBV11-3 and TRBJ1-1; a weak D match, TRBD1 (6 bases). The CDR3 is made up of 15 amino acids. Trimming removed 5 bases at V and 4 bases at J, with 17 bases between. Germline V lookup: CDR1 SGHNT, CDR2 YENEEA. The CDR3 loop reads CASSPKGQRTTEAFF. The CDR3 bases are TGTGCCAGCAGCCCGAAAGGACAGCGGACCACTGAAGCTTTCTTT.

The CDR3 spells CASSMWGAYNEQFF. CDR3 DNA: TGTGCCAGCAGTATGTGGGGGGCCTACAATGAGCAGTTCTTC. This sequence joins TRBV27 and TRBJ2-1; D perhaps matches TRBD2 (6 bases). CDR1 and CDR2 (germline): MNHEY, SMNVEV (reference sequence). The CDR3 contains 14 residues. V was shortened by 5 bases and J by 2 bases, with 10 bases between the two germline ends.

The CDR3 is CASSSPFLAGGLQFF. The CDR3, as DNA: TGTGCCAGCAGTTCTCCTTTCCTAGCGGGGGGGCTGCAGTTCTTC. V usage is TRBV6-5 and J usage is TRBJ2-1; TRBD2 agrees at 12 bases. The length of the CDR3 is 15 residues. Germline trimming cut 4 bases from V and 12 bases from J; bases unmatched to any gene: 10. Germline values: CDR1 MNHEY, CDR2 SVGAGI.

The chain links TRBV2 to TRBJ1-6; 9 bases align to TRBD1. The CDR3 length is 15 residues. The V segment lost 9 bases and the J segment 4 bases; nucleotides outside the gene matches: 7. Germline CDR1 is SNHLY and CDR2 is FYNNEI. The CDR3 DNA is TGTGCCAGTACCCGGGACAGGGAATATAATTCACCCCTCCACTTT. This codes for CASTRDREYNSPLHF.

This clone was counted a single time. This rearrangement joins TRBV6-1 to TRBJ2-7, with no clear D. Germline V lookup: CDR1 MNHNS, CDR2 SASEGT. The CDR3 consists of 14 residues. Trimming cost V 0 bases and J 3 bases, with 9 bases left between them. The CDR3 DNA is TGTGCCAGCAGTGAAGCGCGAAGAGGCTACGAGCAGTACTTC. Its protein is CASSEARRGYEQYF.

The chain couples TRBV19 to TRBJ2-5; 10 nucleotides match TRBD2. The CDR3 contains 15 residues. Germline CDR1 is LNHDA and CDR2 is SQIVND (reference sequence). The V segment lost 5 bases and the J segment 4 bases; nucleotides outside the gene matches: 7. CDR3 sequence (DNA): TGTGCCAGTAGTGTAGCGGGAGGACGGCGAGAGACCCAGTACTTC. It encodes CASSVAGGRRETQYF.

This chain's CDR3 is CASSMRRGNQPQHF. The CDR3, as DNA: TGTGCCAGTAGTATGAGAAGGGGAAATCAGCCCCAGCATTTT. This rearrangement joins TRBV19 to TRBJ1-5; D possibly corresponds to TRBD1 (5 bases). Trimming cost V 3 bases and J 4 bases, with 10 bases left between them. Germline V gives CDR1 LNHDA, CDR2 SQIVND (reference sequence). The CDR3 covers 14 residues. Full variable domain (remainder filled in from reference TRBV19 and TRBJ1-5): DGGITQSPKYLFRKEGQNVTLSCEQNLNHDAMYWYRQDPGQGLRLIYYSQIVNDFQKGDIAEGYSVSREKKESFPLTVTSAQKNPTAFYLCASSMRRGNQPQHFGDGTRLSIL.

This clone was counted only a few times. The chain joins TRBV5-8 to TRBJ1-5, with D possibly matching TRBD1 (6 bases). CDR3 length: 16 amino acids. Looked up from germline, CDR1 is SGHTS and CDR2 is YDEGEE. V was shortened by 1 base and J by 3 bases, with 14 bases between the two germline ends. CDR3 protein: CASSLLFRTDNQPQHF. The CDR3 DNA reads as TGTGCCAGCAGCTTGTTGTTCCGGACAGACAATCAGCCCCAGCATTTT.

This chain links TRBV14 with TRBJ1-2; no clear D gene. The germline CDR1 and CDR2 sequences are SGHDN and FVKESK. This CDR3 is built from 13 residues. V was pared by 4 bases and J by 6 bases, with 12 bases between. The CDR3 here is CASSRGPGDGYTF. CDR3 bases: TGTGCCAGCAGCCGCGGGCCTGGGGATGGCTACACCTTC.

V usage is TRBV9 and J usage is TRBJ2-7; TRBD1 matches at 9 bases. The junction had 3 bases not matched to a gene; V was cut back by 4 bases and J by 4 bases. This CDR3 contains 13 residues. The V gene's germline CDR1 is SGDLS and CDR2 YYNGEE. The CDR3 coding sequence is TGTGCCAGCAGCCGGGACAGGGCGTACGAGCAGTACTTC. Translation gives CASSRDRAYEQYF.

The chain carries TRBV11-3 and TRBJ2-7; 12 nucleotides match TRBD2. V shed 1 base, J shed 7 bases, and the junction held 8 bases outside the gene matches. Germline assignment: CDR1 SGHNT and CDR2 YENEEA. The CDR3 consists of 16 residues. The CDR3 sequence: CASSLGSSGRAVEQYF. As DNA, the CDR3 is TGTGCCAGCAGCTTAGGCTCTAGCGGGAGGGCCGTAGAGCAGTACTTC.

The J gene is TRBJ1-2, the V gene TRBV18, with D unresolved. CDR3 length: 15 amino acids. Trimming removed 2 bases from V and 3 bases from J, with 13 bases in between. Germline CDR1 and CDR2: KGHSH and LQKENI. CDR3 protein: CASSPSTGLDYGYTF. DNA for the CDR3: TGTGCCAGCTCACCATCTACCGGTCTAGACTATGGCTACACCTTC.

V and J are TRBV20-1 and TRBJ1-6; 10 bases match TRBD1. The germline gives CDR1 DFQATT, CDR2 SNEGSKA (reference sequence). V lost 3 bases to trimming and J lost 9 bases; unmatched junction nucleotides: 11. The CDR3 runs 16 residues. The CDR3 spells CSASDPYGTGVSPLHF. The CDR3 nucleotides read TGCAGTGCTAGTGATCCCTATGGGACAGGGGTTTCACCCCTCCACTTT.

This clone was seen just once. The rearrangement uses TRBV10-3 and TRBJ1-3; TRBD1 agrees at 7 bases. This CDR3 has 14 residues. J lost 4 bases, V lost 2 bases, and 2 bases had no gene match. CDR1 and CDR2 from the germline V gene are ENHRY and SYGVKD. The CDR3, as DNA: TGTGCCATCAGTGAGAGGACAGGAGGAAACACCATATATTTT. Protein sequence: CAISERTGGNTIYF.

The J gene is TRBJ2-5, the V gene TRBV9, with TRBD1 identical over 7 bases. The V segment lost 4 bases and the J segment 4 bases; nucleotides outside the gene matches: 7. CDR1 SGDLS and CDR2 YYNGEE come from the germline V gene. This CDR3 region has 14 residues. Written as DNA, the CDR3 is TGTGCCAGCAGCTCCCGGACAGGCGGAGAGACCCAGTACTTC. This codes for CASSSRTGGETQYF.

The chain employs TRBV19 and TRBJ1-6; TRBD1 might be the D (6 bases). With 9 bases removed from V and 7 bases from J, the gap between germline ends came to 10 bases. CDR1 is LNHDA and CDR2 is SQIVND in the germline V gene (reference sequence). This CDR3 is built from 12 residues. The CDR3 DNA reads as TGTGCCAGCCGAACAGGGAATTCACCCCTCCACTTT. Translated, it gives CASRTGNSPLHF.